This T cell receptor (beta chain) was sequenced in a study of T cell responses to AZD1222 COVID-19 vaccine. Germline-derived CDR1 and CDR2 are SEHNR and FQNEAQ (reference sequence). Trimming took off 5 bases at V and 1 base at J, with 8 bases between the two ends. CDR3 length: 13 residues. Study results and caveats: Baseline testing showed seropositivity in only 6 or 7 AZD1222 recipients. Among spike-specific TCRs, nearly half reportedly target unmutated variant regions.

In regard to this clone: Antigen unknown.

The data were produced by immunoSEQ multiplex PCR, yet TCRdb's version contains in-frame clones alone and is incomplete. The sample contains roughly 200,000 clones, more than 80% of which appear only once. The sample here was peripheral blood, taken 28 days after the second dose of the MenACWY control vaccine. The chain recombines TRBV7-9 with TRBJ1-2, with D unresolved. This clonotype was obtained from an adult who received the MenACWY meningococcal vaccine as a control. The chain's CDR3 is CASSTGNNYGYTF. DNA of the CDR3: TGTGCCAGCAGCACGGGAAATAACTATGGCTACACCTTC. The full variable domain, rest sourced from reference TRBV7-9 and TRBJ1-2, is DTGVSQNPRHKITKRGQNVTFRCDPISEHNRLYWYRQTLGQGPEFLTYFQNEAQLEKSRLLSDRFSAERPKGSFSTLEIQRTEQGDSAMYLCASSTGNNYGYTFGSGTRLTVV.